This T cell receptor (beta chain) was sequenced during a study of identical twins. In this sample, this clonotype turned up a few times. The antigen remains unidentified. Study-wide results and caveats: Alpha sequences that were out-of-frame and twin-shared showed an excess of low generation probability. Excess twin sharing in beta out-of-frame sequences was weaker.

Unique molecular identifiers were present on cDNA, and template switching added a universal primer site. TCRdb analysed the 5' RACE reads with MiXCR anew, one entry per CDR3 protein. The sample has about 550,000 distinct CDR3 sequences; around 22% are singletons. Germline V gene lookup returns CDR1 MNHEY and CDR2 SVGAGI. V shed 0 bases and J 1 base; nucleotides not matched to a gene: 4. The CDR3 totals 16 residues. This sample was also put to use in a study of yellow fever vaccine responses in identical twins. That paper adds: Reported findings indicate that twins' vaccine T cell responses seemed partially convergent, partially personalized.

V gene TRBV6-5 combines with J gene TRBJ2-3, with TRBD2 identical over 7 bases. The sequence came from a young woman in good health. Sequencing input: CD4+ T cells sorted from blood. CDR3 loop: CASSYSSGAGTDTQYF. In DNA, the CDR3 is TGTGCCAGCAGTTACTCAAGCGGGGCGGGCACAGATACGCAGTATTTT.